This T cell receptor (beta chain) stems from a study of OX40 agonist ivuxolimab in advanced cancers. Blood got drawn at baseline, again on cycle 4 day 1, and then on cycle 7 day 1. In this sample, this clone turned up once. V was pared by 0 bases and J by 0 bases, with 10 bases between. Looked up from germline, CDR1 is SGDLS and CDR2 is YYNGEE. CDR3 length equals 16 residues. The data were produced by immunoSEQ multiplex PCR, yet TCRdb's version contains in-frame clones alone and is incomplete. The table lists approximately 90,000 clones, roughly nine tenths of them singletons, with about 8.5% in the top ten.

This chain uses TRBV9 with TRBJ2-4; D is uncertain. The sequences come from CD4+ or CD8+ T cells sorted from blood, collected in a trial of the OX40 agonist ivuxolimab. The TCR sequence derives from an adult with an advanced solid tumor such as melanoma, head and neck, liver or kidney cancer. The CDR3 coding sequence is TGTGCCAGCAGCGTAGAAGGGCATTTAGCCAAAAACATTCAGTACTTC. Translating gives CASSVEGHLAKNIQYF.